One sample yielded the 13 T cell receptor beta chains listed below, sequenced in a study of cytomegalovirus exposure and HLA in healthy donors. Primers included in the PCR were 60 Vbeta and 13 Jbeta primers. Assay used: immunoSEQ multiplex PCR; TCRdb lists only in-frame clones, some missing. The sample holds about 140,000 clones, 61% seen once. Sequencing was done on a sample of PBMCs. The receptors derive from a male donor in good health and CMV-seronegative.

The sample holds a few counts of this clone. The gene calls are TRBV2 and TRBJ2-7; D is perhaps TRBD2 (6 bases). Between the trimmed V and J ends, which lost 8 bases and 2 bases, there was a span of 16 bases. Germline assignment: CDR1 SNHLY and CDR2 FYNNEI. This CDR3 comprises 14 residues. CDR3 sequence reads: CASRRGTPPYEQYF. CDR3 coding DNA: TGTGCCAGCCGACGCGGGACTCCACCCTACGAGCAGTACTTC.

The V call is TRBV11-1, the J call TRBJ2-7, with 7 bases matching TRBD1. Germline-derived CDR1 and CDR2 are SGHAT and FQDESV (reference sequence). The CDR3 has 14 residues. V was pared by 3 bases and J by 1 base, with 3 bases of the junction left unmatched. As DNA, the CDR3 is TGTGCCAGCAGCTTCCTACAGGGGTCCTACGAGCAGTACTTC. Translating it yields CASSFLQGSYEQYF.

V gene TRBV9 combines with J gene TRBJ2-1; 9 bases align to TRBD2. The CDR3 totals 14 residues. Unmatched junction bases numbered 11, after V lost 6 bases and J lost 10 bases. Germline V CDR1 and CDR2: SGDLS, YYNGEE. CDR3 loop: CASTKRGVSDEQFF. The CDR3 bases are TGTGCCAGCACCAAGCGGGGGGTGTCCGACGAGCAGTTCTTC. Combining the CDR3 with reference TRBV9 and TRBJ2-1 gives the whole variable domain DSGVTQTPKHLITATGQRVTLRCSPRSGDLSVYWYQQSLDQGLQFLIQYYNGEERAKGNILERFSAQQFPDLHSELNLSSLELGDSALYFCASTKRGVSDEQFFGPGTRLTVL.

V is TRBV6-1 and J is TRBJ2-1; no reliable D call. Germline V gives CDR1 MNHNS, CDR2 SASEGT. The CDR3 loop spans 12 amino acids. Trimming took 7 bases from V and 9 from J, leaving 13 bases between them. CDR3 bases: TGTGCCAGCAACGGCCTAGTCATTGAGCAGTTCTTC. Its protein product is CASNGLVIEQFF.

The chain couples TRBV7-6 to TRBJ1-5; possibly TRBD1 for D (6 bases). This CDR3 contains 13 residues. Per germline, CDR1 SGHVS and CDR2 FNYEAQ. Trimming stripped 5 bases from V and 4 bases from J, with 9 bases between. Written as DNA, the CDR3 is TGTGCCAGCAGCCGACAGGAGAATCAGCCCCAGCATTTT. The encoded protein is CASSRQENQPQHF.

The chain couples TRBV5-1 to TRBJ1-1, with D tentatively TRBD1 (6 bases). The CDR3 covers 14 residues. Between the trimmed V and J ends, which lost 1 base and 1 base, there was a span of 8 bases. Germline-derived CDR1 and CDR2 are SGHRS and YFSETQ. The CDR3 DNA reads as TGCGCCAGCAGCTTGCCGACAGGGAACACTGAAGCTTTCTTT. Protein: CASSLPTGNTEAFF.

This clone was seen just once. J is TRBJ1-4 and V is TRBV27; D is ambiguous. With 5 bases removed from V and 7 bases from J, the gap between germline ends came to 11 bases. Germline CDR1 MNHEY, CDR2 SMNVEV (reference sequence). The CDR3 is 13 amino acids. This chain's CDR3 is CASSTRFGEKLFF. The DNA of the CDR3 is TGTGCCAGCAGTACCAGATTTGGTGAAAAACTGTTTTTT.

The gene calls are TRBV5-4 and TRBJ2-7, with 15 bases matching TRBD2. The CDR3 consists of 14 residues. Per the germline V gene, CDR1 is SGHNT and CDR2 is YYREEE (reference sequence). V lost 4 bases and J lost 6; bases outside the gene matches: 2. CDR3 DNA sequence: TGTGCCAGCAGCCCGGGACTAGCGGGGGGCGAGCAGTACTTC. Its protein product is CASSPGLAGGEQYF.

The chain links TRBV4-3 to TRBJ1-2, with 9 bases fitting TRBD1. The CDR3 sequence is 16 residues long. The trim removed 2 bases at V and 4 bases at J, leaving 8 bases unmatched. The germline gives CDR1 LGHNA, CDR2 YSLEER. The CDR3 coding sequence is TGCGCCAGCAGCCAAACAATACAGGGGGCCGGCTATGGCTACACCTTC. Protein: CASSQTIQGAGYGYTF.

The CDR3 bases are TGTGCCAGCAGCGTAGATCCCGGGGGTCGGGGAGAGACCCAGTACTTC. Amino acid sequence: CASSVDPGGRGETQYF. The rearrangement uses TRBV9 and TRBJ2-5; weak D call: TRBD2 (6 bases). Trimming stripped 0 bases from V and 4 bases from J, with 16 bases between. The CDR3 loop spans 16 amino acids. The germline V gene has CDR1 SGDLS and CDR2 YYNGEE.

This clone has only a few counts. The same CDR3 also results from other DNA sequences found in this sample. The chain is built from TRBV5-1 and TRBJ1-1; D unclear. Trimming took 1 base from V and 0 from J, leaving 4 bases between them. Germline V CDR1 and CDR2: SGHRS, YFSETQ. This CDR3 has 13 amino acids. CDR3 nucleotides: TGCGCCAGCAGCTTGACAGTGAACACTGAAGCTTTCTTT. Translated: CASSLTVNTEAFF.

V gene TRBV7-9 combines with J gene TRBJ2-7; maybe TRBD1 (6 bases). The germline V and J ends were trimmed by 1 base and 3 bases, with 10 bases remaining between them. Germline V gene lookup returns CDR1 SEHNR and CDR2 FQNEAQ (reference sequence). The CDR3 runs to 14 residues. The CDR3 loop is CASSLVTGSYEQYF. The CDR3 nucleotides read TGTGCCAGCAGCTTAGTAACAGGGAGCTACGAGCAGTACTTC.

This clone was detected once. The chain joins TRBV30 to TRBJ2-7; D possibly corresponds to TRBD1 (5 bases). The germline CDR1 and CDR2 sequences are GTSNPN and SVGIG (reference sequence). The CDR3 sequence is 14 residues long. V lost 0 bases to trimming and J lost 1 base, with 10 bases between them. The CDR3 nucleotides read TGTGCCTGGAGTGTAACCAGGACATCCTACGAGCAGTACTTC. Translated: CAWSVTRTSYEQYF.